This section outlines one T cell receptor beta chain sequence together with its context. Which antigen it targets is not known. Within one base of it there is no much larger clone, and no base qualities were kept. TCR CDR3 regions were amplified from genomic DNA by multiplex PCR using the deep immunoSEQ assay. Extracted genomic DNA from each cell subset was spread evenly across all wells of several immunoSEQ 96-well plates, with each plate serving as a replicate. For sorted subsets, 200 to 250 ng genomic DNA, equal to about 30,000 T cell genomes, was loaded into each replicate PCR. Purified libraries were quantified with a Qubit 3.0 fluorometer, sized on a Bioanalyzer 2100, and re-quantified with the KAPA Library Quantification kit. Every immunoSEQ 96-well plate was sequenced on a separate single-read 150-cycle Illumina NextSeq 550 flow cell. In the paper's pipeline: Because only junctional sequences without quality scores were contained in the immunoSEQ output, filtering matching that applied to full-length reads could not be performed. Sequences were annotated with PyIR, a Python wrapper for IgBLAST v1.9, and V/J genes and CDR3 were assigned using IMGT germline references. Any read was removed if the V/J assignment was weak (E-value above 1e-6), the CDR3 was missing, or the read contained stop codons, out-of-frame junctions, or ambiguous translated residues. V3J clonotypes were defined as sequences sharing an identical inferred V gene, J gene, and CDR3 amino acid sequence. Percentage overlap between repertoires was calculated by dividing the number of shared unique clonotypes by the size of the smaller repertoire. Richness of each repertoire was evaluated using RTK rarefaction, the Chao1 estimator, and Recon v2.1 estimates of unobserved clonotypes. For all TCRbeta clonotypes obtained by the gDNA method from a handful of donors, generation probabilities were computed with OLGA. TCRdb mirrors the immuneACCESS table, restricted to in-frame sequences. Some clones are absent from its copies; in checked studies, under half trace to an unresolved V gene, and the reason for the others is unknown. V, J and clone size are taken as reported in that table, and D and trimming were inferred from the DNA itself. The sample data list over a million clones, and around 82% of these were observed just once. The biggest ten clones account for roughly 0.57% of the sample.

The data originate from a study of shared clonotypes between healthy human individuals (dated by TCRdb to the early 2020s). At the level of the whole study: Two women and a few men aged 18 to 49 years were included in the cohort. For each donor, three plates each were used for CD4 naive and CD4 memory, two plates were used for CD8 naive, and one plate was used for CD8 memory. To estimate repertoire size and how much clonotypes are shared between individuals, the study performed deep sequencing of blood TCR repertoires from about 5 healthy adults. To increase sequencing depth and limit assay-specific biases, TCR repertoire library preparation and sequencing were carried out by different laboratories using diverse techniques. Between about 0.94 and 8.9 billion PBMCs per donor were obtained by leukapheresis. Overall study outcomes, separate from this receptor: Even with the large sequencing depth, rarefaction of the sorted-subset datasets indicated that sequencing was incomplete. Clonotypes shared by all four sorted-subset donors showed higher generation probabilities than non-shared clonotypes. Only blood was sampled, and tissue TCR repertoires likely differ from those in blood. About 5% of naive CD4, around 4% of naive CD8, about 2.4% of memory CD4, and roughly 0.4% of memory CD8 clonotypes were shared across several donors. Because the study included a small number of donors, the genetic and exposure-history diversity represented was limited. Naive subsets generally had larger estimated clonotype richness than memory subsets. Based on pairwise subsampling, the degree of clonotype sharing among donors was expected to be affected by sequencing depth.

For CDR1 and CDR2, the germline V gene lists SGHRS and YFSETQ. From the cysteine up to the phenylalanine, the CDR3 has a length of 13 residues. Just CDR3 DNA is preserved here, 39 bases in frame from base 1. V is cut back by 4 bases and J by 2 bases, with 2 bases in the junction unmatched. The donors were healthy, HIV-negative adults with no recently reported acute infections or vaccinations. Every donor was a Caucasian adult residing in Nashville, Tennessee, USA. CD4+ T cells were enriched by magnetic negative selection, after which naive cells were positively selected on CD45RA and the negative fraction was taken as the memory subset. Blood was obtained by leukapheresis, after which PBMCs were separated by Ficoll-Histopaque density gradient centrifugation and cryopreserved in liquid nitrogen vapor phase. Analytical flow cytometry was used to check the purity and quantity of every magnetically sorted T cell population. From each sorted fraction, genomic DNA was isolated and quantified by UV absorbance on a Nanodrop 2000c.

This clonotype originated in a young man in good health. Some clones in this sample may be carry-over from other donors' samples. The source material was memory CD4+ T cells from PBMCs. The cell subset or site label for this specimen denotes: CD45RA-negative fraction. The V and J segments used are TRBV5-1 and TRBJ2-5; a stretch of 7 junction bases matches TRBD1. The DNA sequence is TGCGCCAGCAGCCAGGGGGTACAAGAGACCCAGTACTTC. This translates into CASSQGVQETQYF.